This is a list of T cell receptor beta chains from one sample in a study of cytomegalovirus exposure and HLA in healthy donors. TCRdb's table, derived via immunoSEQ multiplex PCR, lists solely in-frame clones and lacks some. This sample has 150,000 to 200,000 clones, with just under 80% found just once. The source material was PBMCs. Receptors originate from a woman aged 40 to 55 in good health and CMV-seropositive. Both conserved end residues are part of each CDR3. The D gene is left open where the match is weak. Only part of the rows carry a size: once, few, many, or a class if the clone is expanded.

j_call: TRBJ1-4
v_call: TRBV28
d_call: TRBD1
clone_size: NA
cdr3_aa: CASSPSTDRLNEKLFF
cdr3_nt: TGTGCCAGCAGCCCGTCGACGGACAGGCTTAATGAAAAACTGTTTTTT

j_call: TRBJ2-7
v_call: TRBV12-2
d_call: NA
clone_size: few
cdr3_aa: CASRLAGGQGPVSYEQYF
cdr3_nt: TGTGCAAGTCGCTTAGCGGGTGGACAGGGACCTGTCTCCTACGAGCAGTACTTC

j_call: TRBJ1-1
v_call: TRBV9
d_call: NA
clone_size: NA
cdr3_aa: CASSVISTGPEAFF
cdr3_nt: TGTGCCAGCAGCGTAATAAGCACGGGTCCTGAAGCTTTCTTT

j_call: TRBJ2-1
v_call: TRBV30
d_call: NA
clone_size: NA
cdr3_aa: CAWSKAYEQFF
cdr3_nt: TGTGCCTGGAGTAAAGCTTATGAGCAGTTCTTC

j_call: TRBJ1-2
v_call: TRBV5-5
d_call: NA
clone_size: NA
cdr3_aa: CASSLTLEGLTGGYTF
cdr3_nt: TGTGCCAGCAGCTTGACTTTAGAGGGTTTGACAGGAGGCTACACCTTC

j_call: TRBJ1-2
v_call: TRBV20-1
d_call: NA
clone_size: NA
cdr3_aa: CSAIRWDGYTF
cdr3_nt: TGCAGTGCTATCAGGTGGGATGGCTACACCTTC

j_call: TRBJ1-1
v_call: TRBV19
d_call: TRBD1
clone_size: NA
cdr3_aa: CASSTRQITGGRTEAFF
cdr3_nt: TGTGCCAGTAGTACCCGGCAGATCACAGGGGGCCGAACTGAAGCTTTCTTT

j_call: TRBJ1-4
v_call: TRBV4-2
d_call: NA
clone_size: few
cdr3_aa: CASRLQGQGEKLFF
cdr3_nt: TGTGCCAGCAGACTTCAGGGGCAGGGTGAAAAACTGTTTTTT

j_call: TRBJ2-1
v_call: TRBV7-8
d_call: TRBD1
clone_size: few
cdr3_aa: CASSLGQGGKNEQFF
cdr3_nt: TGTGCCAGCAGCTTGGGACAGGGGGGTAAAAATGAGCAGTTCTTC

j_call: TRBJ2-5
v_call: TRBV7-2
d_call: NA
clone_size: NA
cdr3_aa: CASSEELQETQYF
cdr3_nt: TGTGCCAGCAGTGAGGAGTTGCAAGAGACCCAGTACTTC

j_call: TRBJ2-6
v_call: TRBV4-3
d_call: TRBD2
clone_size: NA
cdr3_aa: CASSQDVFSGGTGANVLTF
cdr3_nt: TGCGCCAGCAGCCAAGATGTATTTAGCGGGGGGACTGGGGCCAACGTCCTGACTTTC

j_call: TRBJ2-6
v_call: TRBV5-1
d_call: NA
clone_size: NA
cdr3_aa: CASSSASGANVLTF
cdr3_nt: TGCGCCAGCAGTAGCGCTTCTGGGGCCAACGTCCTGACTTTC

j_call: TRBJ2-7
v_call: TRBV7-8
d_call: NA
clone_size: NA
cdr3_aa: CASSQPQGNEVEQYF
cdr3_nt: TGTGCCAGCAGCCAGCCTCAGGGTAATGAGGTCGAGCAGTACTTC

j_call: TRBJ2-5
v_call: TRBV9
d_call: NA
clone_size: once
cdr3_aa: CASSEEGAGETQYF
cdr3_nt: TGTGCCAGCAGCGAGGAAGGGGCTGGGGAGACCCAGTACTTC

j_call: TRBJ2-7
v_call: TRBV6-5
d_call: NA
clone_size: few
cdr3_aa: CATGASYEQYF
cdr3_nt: TGTGCCACTGGAGCCTCCTACGAGCAGTACTTC

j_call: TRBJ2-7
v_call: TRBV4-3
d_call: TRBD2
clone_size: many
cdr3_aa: CASSQVLRGGYEQYF
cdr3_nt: TGCGCCAGCAGCCAAGTTTTACGGGGGGGCTACGAGCAGTACTTC

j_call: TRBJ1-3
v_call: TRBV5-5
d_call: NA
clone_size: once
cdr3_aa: CASGDYRIRSGNTIYF
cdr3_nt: TGTGCCAGCGGAGATTACAGGATCCGCTCTGGAAACACCATATATTTT

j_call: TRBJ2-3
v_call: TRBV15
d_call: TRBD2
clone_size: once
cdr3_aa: CATGAGADTQYF
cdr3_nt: TGTGCCACCGGAGCGGGGGCAGATACGCAGTATTTT

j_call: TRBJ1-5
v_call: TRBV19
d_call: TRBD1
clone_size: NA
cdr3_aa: CASSITSGGSGNQPQHF
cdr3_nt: TGTGCCAGTAGTATAACGTCAGGGGGGAGTGGCAATCAGCCCCAGCATTTT

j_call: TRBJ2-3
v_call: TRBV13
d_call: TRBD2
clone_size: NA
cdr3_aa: CASSLRFAGGLYTQYF
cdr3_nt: TGTGCCAGCAGCTTAAGGTTTGCGGGGGGGCTTTATACGCAGTATTTT

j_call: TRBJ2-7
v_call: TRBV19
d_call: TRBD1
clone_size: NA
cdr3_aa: CASSGNDRVEQYF
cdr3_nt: TGTGCCAGTAGTGGCAATGACAGGGTTGAGCAGTACTTC

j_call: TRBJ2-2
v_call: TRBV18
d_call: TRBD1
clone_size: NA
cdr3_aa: CASSLDGQGLRTGELFF
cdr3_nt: TGTGCCAGCTCACTAGACGGACAGGGCTTGCGCACCGGGGAGCTGTTTTTT

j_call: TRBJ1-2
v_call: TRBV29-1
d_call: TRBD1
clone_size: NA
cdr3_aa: CSVEDPQGAYYGYTF
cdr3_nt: TGCAGCGTTGAAGATCCCCAGGGGGCATACTATGGCTACACCTTC

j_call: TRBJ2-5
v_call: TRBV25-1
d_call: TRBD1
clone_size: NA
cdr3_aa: CASTPGQVGGTQYF
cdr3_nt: TGTGCCAGCACCCCAGGACAGGTTGGGGGGACCCAGTACTTC

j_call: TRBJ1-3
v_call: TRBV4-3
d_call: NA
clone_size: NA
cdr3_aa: CASSQGAPNTIYF
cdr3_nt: TGCGCCAGCAGCCAAGGGGCCCCAAACACCATATATTTT

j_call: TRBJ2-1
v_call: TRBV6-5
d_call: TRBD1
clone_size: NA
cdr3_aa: CASRLDDRGEQFF
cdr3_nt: TGTGCCAGCCGTCTGGATGACAGGGGTGAGCAGTTCTTC

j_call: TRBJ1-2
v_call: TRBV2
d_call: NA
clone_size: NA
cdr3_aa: CASSDPANYGYTF
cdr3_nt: TGTGCCAGCAGTGACCCCGCTAACTATGGCTACACCTTC

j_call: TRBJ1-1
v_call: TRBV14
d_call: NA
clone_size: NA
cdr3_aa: CASSQQPGGFTEAFF
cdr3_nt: TGTGCCAGCAGCCAACAACCGGGGGGCTTTACTGAAGCTTTCTTT

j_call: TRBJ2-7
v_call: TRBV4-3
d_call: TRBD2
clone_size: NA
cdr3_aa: CASSQATSGGRYEQYF
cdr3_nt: TGCGCCAGCAGCCAAGCTACTAGCGGGGGCCGGTACGAGCAGTACTTC

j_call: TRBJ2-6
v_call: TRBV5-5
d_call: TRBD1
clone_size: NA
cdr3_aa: CASITGGASGANVLTF
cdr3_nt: TGTGCCAGCATAACAGGGGGTGCTTCTGGGGCCAACGTCCTGACTTTC

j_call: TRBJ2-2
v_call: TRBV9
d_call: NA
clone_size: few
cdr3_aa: CASSVDASTGELFF
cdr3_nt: TGTGCCAGCAGCGTAGACGCGAGCACCGGGGAGCTGTTTTTT

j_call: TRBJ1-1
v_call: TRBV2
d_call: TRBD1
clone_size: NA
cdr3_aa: CASRARTGGNTEAFF
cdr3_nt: TGTGCCAGCAGGGCTCGGACAGGGGGGAACACTGAAGCTTTCTTT

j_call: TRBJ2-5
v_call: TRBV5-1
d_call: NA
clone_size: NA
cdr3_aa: CASSLVFTPEETQYF
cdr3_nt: TGCGCCAGCAGCTTGGTTTTTACTCCGGAAGAGACCCAGTACTTC

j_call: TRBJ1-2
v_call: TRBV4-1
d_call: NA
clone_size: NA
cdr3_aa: CASSQGQGLNYGYTF
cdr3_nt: TGCGCCAGCAGCCAAGGCCAGGGGCTTAACTATGGCTACACCTTC

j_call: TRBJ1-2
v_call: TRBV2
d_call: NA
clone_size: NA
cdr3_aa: CASSEAGGNYGYTF
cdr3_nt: TGTGCCAGCAGTGAGGCCGGAGGGAACTATGGCTACACCTTC

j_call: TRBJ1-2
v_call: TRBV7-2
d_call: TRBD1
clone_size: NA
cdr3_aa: CASSLVTGGGDGYTF
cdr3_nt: TGTGCCAGCAGCTTAGTAACAGGGGGGGGAGATGGCTACACCTTC

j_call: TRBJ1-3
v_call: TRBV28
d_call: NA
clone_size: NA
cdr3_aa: CASGGVPIYF
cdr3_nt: TGTGCCAGCGGGGGGGTACCCATATATTTT

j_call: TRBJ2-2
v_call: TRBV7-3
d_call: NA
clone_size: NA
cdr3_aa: CASSSNDGGGLSTGELFF
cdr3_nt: TGTGCCAGCAGCTCCAACGATGGAGGAGGGTTGAGCACCGGGGAGCTGTTTTTT

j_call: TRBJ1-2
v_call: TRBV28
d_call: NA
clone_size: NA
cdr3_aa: CASSDPGWVSYGYTF
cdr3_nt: TGTGCCAGCAGTGACCCAGGGTGGGTTAGCTATGGCTACACCTTC

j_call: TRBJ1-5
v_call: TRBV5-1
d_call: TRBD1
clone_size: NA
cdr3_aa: CASSTGGDQPQHF
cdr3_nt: TGCGCCAGCAGCACAGGGGGCGATCAGCCCCAGCATTTT

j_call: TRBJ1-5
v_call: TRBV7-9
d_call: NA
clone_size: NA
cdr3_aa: CASSLDRGKPQHF
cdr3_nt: TGTGCCAGCAGCTTGGACCGGGGTAAGCCCCAGCATTTT

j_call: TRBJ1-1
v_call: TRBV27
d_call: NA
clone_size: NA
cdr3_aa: CASRGLQRGNTEAFF
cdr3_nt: TGTGCCAGCAGGGGCCTCCAACGGGGGAACACTGAAGCTTTCTTT